This T cell receptor beta chain was recovered during a study of blood T cell repertoires in COVID-19. Study in general: Both acute and convalescent COVID-19 samples were obtained from the United States, Italy and Spain. In each case, the material was cDNA or gDNA derived from T cells, B-cell-depleted T cells, or PBMCs.

Under the authors' procedure: Amplification from reference gene primers served as the basis for estimated nucleated cell counts. The protocol was immunoSEQ multiplex PCR, while the TCRdb copy is restricted to in-frame clones and leaves out a portion. For V, J and clone size, that table is used; D and trimming come from the DNA. Of 180,000 or so clones in the sample, around nine tenths were seen once. This TCR was recovered from a man younger than 35 with active or convalescent COVID-19. The sequencing input was peripheral blood.

As DNA, the CDR3 is TGTGCCAGCAGTGAAGTACCGCGAGGTGAGCAGTTCTTC. Its translation is CASSEVPRGEQFF. This chain connects TRBV2 to TRBJ2-1, with no clear D. V was clipped by 1 base and J by 9 bases, with 10 bases between them. The germline CDR1 and CDR2 sequences are SNHLY and FYNNEI. The CDR3 length is 13 residues.